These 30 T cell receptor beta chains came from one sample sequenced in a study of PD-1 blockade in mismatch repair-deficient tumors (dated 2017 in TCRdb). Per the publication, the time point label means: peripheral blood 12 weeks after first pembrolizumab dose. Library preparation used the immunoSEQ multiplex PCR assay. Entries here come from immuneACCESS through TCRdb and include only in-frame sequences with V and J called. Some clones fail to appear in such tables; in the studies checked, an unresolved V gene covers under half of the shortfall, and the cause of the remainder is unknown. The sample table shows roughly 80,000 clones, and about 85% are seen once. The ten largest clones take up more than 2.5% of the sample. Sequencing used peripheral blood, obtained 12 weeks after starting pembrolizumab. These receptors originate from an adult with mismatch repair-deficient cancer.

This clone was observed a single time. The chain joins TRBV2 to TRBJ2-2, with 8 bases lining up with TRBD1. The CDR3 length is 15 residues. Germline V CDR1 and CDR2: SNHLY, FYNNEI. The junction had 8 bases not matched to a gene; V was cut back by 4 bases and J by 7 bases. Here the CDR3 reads CASSVGYGTGGELFF. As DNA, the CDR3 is TGTGCCAGCAGTGTGGGATACGGGACAGGCGGGGAGCTGTTTTTT.

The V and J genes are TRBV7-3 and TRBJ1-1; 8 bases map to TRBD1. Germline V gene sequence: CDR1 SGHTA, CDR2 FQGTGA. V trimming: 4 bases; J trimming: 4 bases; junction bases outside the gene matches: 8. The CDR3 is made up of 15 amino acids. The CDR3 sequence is CASSYRGRGPTEAFF. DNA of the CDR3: TGTGCCAGCAGCTATCGAGGCAGGGGGCCCACTGAAGCTTTCTTT.

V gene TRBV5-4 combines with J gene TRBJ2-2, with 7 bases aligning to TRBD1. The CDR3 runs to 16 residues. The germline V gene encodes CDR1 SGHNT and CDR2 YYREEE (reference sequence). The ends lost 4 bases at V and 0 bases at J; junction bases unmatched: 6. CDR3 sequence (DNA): TGTGCCAGCAGCAACAACAGGGGCTCGAACACCGGGGAGCTGTTTTTT. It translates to CASSNNRGSNTGELFF. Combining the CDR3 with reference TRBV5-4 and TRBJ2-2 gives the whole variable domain ETGVTQSPTHLIKTRGQQVTLRCSSQSGHNTVSWYQQALGQGPQFIFQYYREEENGRGNFPPRFSGLQFPNYSSELNVNALELDDSALYLCASSNNRGSNTGELFFGEGSRLTVL.

CDR3 loop: CASSWRLLNEKLFF. CDR3 sequence (DNA): TGCGCCAGCAGCTGGAGACTGTTAAATGAAAAACTGTTTTTT. The rearrangement links TRBV4-1 to TRBJ1-4, with unresolved D. V lost 5 bases and J lost 5, with 12 bases in between. From germline, CDR1 is MGHRA and CDR2 YSYEKL. The CDR3 sequence is 14 residues long.

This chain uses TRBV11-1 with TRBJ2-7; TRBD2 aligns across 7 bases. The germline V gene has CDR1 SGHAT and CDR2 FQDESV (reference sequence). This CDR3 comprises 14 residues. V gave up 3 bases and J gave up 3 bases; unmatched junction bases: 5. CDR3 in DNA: TGTGCCAGCAGCTTTGGGCTAGCGGACTACGAGCAGTACTTC. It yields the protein CASSFGLADYEQYF.

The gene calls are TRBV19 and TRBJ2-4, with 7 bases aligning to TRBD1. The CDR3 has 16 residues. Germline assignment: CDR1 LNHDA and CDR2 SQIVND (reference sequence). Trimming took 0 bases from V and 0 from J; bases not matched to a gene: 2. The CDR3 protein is CASSIDRGTAKNIQYF. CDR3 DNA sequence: TGTGCCAGTAGTATAGACAGGGGGACAGCCAAAAACATTCAGTACTTC.

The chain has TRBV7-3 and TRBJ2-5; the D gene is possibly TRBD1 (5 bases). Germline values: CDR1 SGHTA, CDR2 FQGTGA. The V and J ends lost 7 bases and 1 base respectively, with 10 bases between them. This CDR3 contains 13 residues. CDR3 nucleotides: TGTGCCAGCACCCCAGGGTCCCAAGAGACCCAGTACTTC. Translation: CASTPGSQETQYF.

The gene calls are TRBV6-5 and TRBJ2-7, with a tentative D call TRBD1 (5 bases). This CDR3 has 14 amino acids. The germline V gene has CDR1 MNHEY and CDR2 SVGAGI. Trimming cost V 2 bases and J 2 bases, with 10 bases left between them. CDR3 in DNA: TGTGCCAGCAGTTACAGGGGCCTTCCCTACGAGCAGTACTTC. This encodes CASSYRGLPYEQYF.

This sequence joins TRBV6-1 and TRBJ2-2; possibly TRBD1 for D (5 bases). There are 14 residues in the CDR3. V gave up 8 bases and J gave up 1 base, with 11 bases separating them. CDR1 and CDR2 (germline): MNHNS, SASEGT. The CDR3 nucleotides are TGTGCCAGCCAAGATACAGGGAACACCGGGGAGCTGTTTTTT. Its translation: CASQDTGNTGELFF.

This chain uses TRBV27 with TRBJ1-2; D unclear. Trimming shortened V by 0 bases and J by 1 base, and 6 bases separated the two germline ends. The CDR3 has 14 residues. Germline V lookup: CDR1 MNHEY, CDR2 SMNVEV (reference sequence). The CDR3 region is CASSLSVVNYGYTF. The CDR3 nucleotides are TGTGCCAGCAGTTTATCGGTGGTTAACTATGGCTACACCTTC.

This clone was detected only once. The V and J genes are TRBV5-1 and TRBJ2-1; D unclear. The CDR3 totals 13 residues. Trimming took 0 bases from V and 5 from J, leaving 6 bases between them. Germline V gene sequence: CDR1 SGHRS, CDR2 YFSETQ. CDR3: CASSLALNNEQFF. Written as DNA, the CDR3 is TGCGCCAGCAGCTTGGCTCTCAACAATGAGCAGTTCTTC.

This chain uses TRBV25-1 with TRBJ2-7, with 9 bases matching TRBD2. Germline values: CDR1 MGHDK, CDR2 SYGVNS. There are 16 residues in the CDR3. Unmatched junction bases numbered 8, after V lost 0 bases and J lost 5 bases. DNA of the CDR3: TGTGCCAGCAGTGAATACGGCGGGAGGGCCGTAGACGAGCAGTACTTC. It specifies CASSEYGGRAVDEQYF.

As DNA, the CDR3 is TGTGCCACGACAGGGGCTCAAGAGACCCAGTACTTC. Translated: CATTGAQETQYF. This sequence joins TRBV6-5 and TRBJ2-5; 8 bases are a match to TRBD1. Trimming took 10 bases from V and 2 from J; bases not matched to a gene: 3. The CDR3 extends over 12 amino acids. In germline, CDR1 is MNHEY, CDR2 SVGAGI.

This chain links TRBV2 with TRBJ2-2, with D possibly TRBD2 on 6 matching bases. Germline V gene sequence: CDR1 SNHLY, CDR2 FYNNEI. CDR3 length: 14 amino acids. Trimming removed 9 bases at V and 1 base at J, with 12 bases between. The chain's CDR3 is CARGGGGNTGELFF. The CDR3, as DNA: TGTGCCAGGGGAGGCGGAGGGAACACCGGGGAGCTGTTTTTT.

The CDR3 region is CASSEAGNEQFF. In DNA form, the CDR3 reads TGTGCCAGCAGTGAAGCAGGGAACGAGCAGTTCTTC. The rearrangement links TRBV2 to TRBJ2-1; D uncertain. The CDR3 runs to 12 residues. Per the germline V gene, CDR1 is SNHLY and CDR2 is FYNNEI. V gave up 0 bases and J gave up 10 bases, with 7 bases separating them.

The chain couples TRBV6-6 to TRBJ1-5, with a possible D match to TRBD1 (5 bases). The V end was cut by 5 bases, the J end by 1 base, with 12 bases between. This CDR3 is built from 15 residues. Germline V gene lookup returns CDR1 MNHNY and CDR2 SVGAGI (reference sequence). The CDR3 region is CASSPGAISNQPQHF. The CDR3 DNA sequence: TGTGCCAGCAGTCCCGGGGCAATAAGCAATCAGCCCCAGCATTTT.

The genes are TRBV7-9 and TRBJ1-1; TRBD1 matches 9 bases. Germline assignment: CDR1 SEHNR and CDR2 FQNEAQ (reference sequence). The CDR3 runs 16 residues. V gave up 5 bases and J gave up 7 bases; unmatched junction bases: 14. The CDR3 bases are TGTGCCAGCAGCCAGAGTCCCGGGACAGGGAATAGTGAAGCTTTCTTT. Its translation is CASSQSPGTGNSEAFF.

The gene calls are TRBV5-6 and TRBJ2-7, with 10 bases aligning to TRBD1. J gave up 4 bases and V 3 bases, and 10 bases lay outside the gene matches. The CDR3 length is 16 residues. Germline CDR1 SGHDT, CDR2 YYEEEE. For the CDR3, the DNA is TGTGCCAGCAGCTGGGGGACAGGGGCCTCACCTTACGAGCAGTACTTC. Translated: CASSWGTGASPYEQYF.

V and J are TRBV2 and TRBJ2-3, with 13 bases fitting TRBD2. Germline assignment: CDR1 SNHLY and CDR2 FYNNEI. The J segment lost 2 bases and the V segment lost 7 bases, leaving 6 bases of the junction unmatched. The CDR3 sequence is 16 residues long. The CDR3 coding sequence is TGTGCCAGCACCATACTAGCGGGGGGGTCCACAGATACGCAGTATTTT. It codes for CASTILAGGSTDTQYF.

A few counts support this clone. CDR3 in amino acids: CASSGQGTYEQYF. The CDR3 DNA reads TGCGCCAGTTCAGGACAGGGAACCTACGAGCAGTACTTC. The chain recombines TRBV10-1 with TRBJ2-7, with 8 bases lining up with TRBD1. After removal of 9 bases from V and 2 bases from J, the junction contained 6 bases not matched to a gene. Germline V gene lookup returns CDR1 WNHNN and CDR2 SYGVQD (reference sequence). This CDR3 is built from 13 residues.

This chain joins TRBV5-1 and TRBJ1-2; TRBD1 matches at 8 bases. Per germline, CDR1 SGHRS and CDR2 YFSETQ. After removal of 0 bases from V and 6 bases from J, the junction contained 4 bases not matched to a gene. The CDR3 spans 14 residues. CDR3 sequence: CASSLGTGWDGYTF. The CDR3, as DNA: TGCGCCAGCAGCTTGGGGACAGGGTGGGATGGCTACACCTTC.

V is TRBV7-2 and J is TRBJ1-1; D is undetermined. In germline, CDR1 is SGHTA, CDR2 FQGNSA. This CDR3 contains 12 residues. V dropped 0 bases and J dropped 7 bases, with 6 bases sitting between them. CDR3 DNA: TGTGCCAGCAGCTTAGCGACACTTGAAGCTTTCTTT. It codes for CASSLATLEAFF.

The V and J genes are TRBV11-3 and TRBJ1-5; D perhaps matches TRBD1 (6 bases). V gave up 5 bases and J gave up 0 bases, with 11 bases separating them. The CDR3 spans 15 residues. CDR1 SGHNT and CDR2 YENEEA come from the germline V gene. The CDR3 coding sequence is TGTGCCAGCAGCATTTCAGGGGATAGCAATCAGCCCCAGCATTTT. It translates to CASSISGDSNQPQHF.

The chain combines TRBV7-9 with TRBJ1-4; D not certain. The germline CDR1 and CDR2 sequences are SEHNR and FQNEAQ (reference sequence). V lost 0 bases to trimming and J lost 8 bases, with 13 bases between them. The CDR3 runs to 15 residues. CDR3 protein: CASSLARGGPEKLFF. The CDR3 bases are TGTGCCAGCAGCTTAGCCCGAGGAGGGCCCGAAAAACTGTTTTTT.

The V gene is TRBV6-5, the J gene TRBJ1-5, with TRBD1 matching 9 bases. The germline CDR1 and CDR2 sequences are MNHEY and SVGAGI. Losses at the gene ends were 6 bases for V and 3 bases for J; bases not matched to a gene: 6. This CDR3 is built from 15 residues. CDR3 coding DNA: TGTGCCAGCAGCGACCGGGACAGGGCCAATCAGCCCCAGCATTTT. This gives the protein CASSDRDRANQPQHF.

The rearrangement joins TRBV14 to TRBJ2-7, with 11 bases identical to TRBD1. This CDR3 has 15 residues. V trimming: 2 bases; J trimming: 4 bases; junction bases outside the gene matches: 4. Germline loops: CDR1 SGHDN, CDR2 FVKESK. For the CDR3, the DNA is TGTGCCAGCAGCCAACCGGGACAGGGGGGATACGAGCAGTACTTC. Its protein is CASSQPGQGGYEQYF.

The CDR3 bases are TGTGCCAGTAGTACCGGGACAGGCACAACTAATGAAAAACTGTTTTTT. Translation gives CASSTGTGTTNEKLFF. This chain joins TRBV19 and TRBJ1-4; 8 bases are shared with TRBD1. This CDR3 region has 16 residues. V lost 4 bases, J lost 0 bases, and 4 bases stayed unmatched. In germline, CDR1 is LNHDA, CDR2 SQIVND (reference sequence).

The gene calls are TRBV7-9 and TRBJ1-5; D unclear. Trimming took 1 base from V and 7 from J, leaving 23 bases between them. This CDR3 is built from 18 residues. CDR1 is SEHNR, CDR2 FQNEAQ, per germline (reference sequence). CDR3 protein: CASSLVPLGWGVEQPQHF. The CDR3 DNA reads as TGTGCCAGCAGCTTAGTCCCATTGGGCTGGGGAGTTGAACAGCCCCAGCATTTT.

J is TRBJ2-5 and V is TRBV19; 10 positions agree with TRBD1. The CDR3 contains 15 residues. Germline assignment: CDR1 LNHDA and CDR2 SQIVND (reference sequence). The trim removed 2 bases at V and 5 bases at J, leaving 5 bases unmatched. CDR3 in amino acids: CASSISRTGGETQYF. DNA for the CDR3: TGTGCCAGTAGTATATCCCGGACAGGGGGTGAGACCCAGTACTTC.

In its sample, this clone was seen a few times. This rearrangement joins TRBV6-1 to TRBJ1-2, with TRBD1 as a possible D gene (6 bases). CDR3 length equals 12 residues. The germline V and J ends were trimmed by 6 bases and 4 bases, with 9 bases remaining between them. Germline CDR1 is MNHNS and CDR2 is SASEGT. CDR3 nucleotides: TGTGCCAGCAGGGGAGGGGGCTATGGCTACACCTTC. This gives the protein CASRGGGYGYTF.